Listed here are 9 T cell receptor beta chains from one sample, sequenced in a study of Ad26.COV2.S vaccination and SARS-CoV-2 variants. Sequencing was performed with immunoSEQ multiplex PCR; in TCRdb, only in-frame clones are kept and a portion is missing. Among some 480,000 clones listed, around 90% were seen once. Documented treatment: roughly 18 received Ad26.COV2.S at low or high dose, single or two shots; roughly five received placebo; per-sample allocation not given. Sampling occurred on day 63 after the first vaccine or placebo injection. This sample comprised peripheral blood, obtained in a trial of Ad26.COV2.S vaccine versus placebo. The receptors were sampled from a person aged 18-65 years who received the Ad26.COV2.S COVID-19 vaccine or a placebo.

The sample holds many counts of this clone. The DNA of the CDR3 is TGTGCCAGCAGCCCCTTAAGCGGACAGCTCTATGGCTACACCTTC. It codes for CASSPLSGQLYGYTF. J is TRBJ1-2 and V is TRBV9; weak D call: TRBD1 (6 bases). Germline V CDR1 and CDR2: SGDLS, YYNGEE. CDR3 length: 15 amino acids. V lost 4 bases, J lost 4 bases, and 17 bases lay in between.

The chain joins TRBV4-2 to TRBJ2-1; D gene unclear. This CDR3 has 15 amino acids. The V end was cut by 0 bases, the J end by 1 base, with 7 bases between. Germline CDR1 and CDR2: LGHNA and YNFKEQ. CDR3 in amino acids: CASSQEPESYNEQFF. The DNA of the CDR3 is TGTGCCAGCAGCCAAGAGCCCGAATCCTACAATGAGCAGTTCTTC.

This chain joins TRBV19 and TRBJ2-7, with 10 bases identical to TRBD2. The CDR3 has 14 amino acids. V lost 3 bases to trimming and J lost 3 bases; unmatched junction nucleotides: 2. Germline V CDR1 and CDR2: LNHDA, SQIVND (reference sequence). Written as DNA, the CDR3 is TGTGCCAGTAGTATGGCTAGCGGGAGCTACGAGCAGTACTTC. It encodes CASSMASGSYEQYF.

The rearrangement joins TRBV28 to TRBJ2-5, with D uncertain. V shed 7 bases and J shed 7 bases, with 10 bases lying between them. This CDR3 has 11 amino acids. Germline CDR1 and CDR2: MDHEN and SYDVKM. The CDR3 here is CASKDPGTQYF. DNA for the CDR3: TGTGCCAGCAAGGACCCCGGGACCCAGTACTTC.

This clone was found once. The rearrangement joins TRBV7-8 to TRBJ2-1; the match to TRBD2 covers 8 bases. J gave up 7 bases and V 1 base, and 21 bases lay outside the gene matches. The CDR3 extends over 20 amino acids. Germline V gene lookup returns CDR1 SGHVS and CDR2 FQNEAQ. CDR3 amino acids: CASSLGLIPRAGTSGNEQFF. As DNA, the CDR3 is TGTGCCAGCAGCTTAGGGTTAATACCAAGAGCCGGGACTAGTGGAAATGAGCAGTTCTTC. Variable domain in full (rest from reference TRBV7-8 and TRBJ2-1): GAGVSQSPRYKVAKRGQDVALRCDPISGHVSLFWYQQALGQGPEFLTYFQNEAQLDKSGLPSDRFFAERPEGSVSTLKIQRTQQEDSAVYLCASSLGLIPRAGTSGNEQFFGPGTRLTVL.

The chain uses TRBV5-6 and TRBJ2-6; D uncertain. Trimming stripped 2 bases from V and 2 bases from J, with 11 bases between. The CDR3 covers 16 residues. From germline, CDR1 is SGHDT and CDR2 YYEEEE. This CDR3 reads CASSFPTRAGANVLTF. CDR3 coding DNA: TGTGCCAGCAGCTTCCCCACTCGGGCTGGGGCCAACGTCCTGACTTTC.

The chain combines TRBV6-1 with TRBJ1-3; TRBD1 agrees at 8 bases. CDR1 and CDR2 from the germline V gene are MNHNS and SASEGT. The length of the CDR3 is 15 residues. After removal of 2 bases from V and 7 bases from J, the junction contained 7 bases not matched to a gene. CDR3 sequence (DNA): TGTGCCAGCAGTGAAAGCGGACAGGGAGCGAACACCATATATTTT. It specifies CASSESGQGANTIYF.

The chain has TRBV5-6 and TRBJ1-1; 7 nucleotides align to TRBD1. CDR1 and CDR2 from the germline V gene are SGHDT and YYEEEE. V gave up 6 bases and J gave up 2 bases; unmatched junction bases: 13. The CDR3 loop spans 16 amino acids. CDR3 amino acids: CASTLYNRGRNTEAFF. DNA of the CDR3: TGTGCCAGCACTTTATACAACAGGGGAAGAAACACTGAAGCTTTCTTT.

The chain employs TRBV6-5 and TRBJ2-7; tentative D call: TRBD2 (5 bases). The germline gives CDR1 MNHEY, CDR2 SVGAGI. CDR3 length equals 14 residues. The V gene lost 8 bases and the J gene lost 0 bases, with 14 bases spanning the gap. In nucleotides, the CDR3 is TGTGCCAGCGGCCGTATTCGGGGCTCCTACGAGCAGTACTTC. Translating gives CASGRIRGSYEQYF.